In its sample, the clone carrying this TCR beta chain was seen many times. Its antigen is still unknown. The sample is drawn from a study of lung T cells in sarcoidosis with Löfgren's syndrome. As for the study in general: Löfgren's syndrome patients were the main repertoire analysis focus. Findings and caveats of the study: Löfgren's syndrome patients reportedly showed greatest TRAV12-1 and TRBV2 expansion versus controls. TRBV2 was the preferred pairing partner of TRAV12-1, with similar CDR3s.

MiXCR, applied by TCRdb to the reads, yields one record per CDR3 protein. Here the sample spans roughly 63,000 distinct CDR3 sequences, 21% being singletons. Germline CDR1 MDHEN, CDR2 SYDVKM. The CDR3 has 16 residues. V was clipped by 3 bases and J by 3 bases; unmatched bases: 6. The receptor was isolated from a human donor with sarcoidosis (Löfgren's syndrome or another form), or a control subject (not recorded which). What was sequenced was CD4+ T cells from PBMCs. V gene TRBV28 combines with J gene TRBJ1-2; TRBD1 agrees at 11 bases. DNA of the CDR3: TGTGCCAGCAGTTTCTTACCGGGACAGGGGGACTATGGCTACACCTTC. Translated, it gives CASSFLPGQGDYGYTF.